The sequence of this T cell receptor beta chain was determined in a study of blood T cell repertoires in COVID-19. The wider study: The analysed material was cDNA or gDNA that came from T cells, B-cell-depleted T cells, or PBMCs.

Original analysis: Researchers report that nucleated cell counts were estimated from reference gene primer amplification. Data came from immunoSEQ multiplex PCR; TCRdb stores just in-frame clones and leaves some out. V and J calls and clone size follow that table, whereas D and trimming were derived from the DNA. Among fewer than 300,000 clones listed, about 82% were seen once. Trimming removed 4 bases from V and 8 bases from J; junction bases left unmatched: 7. The CDR3 totals 14 residues. Germline lookup yields CDR1 SGHRS and CDR2 YFSETQ. The V and J genes are TRBV5-1 and TRBJ1-4; 8 bases line up with TRBD1. The TCR comes from a man over 45 with active or convalescent COVID-19. Specimen: peripheral blood. The CDR3 DNA reads as TGCGCCAGCAGCCACGGGACAGGAGGGGAAAAACTGTTTTTT. This codes for CASSHGTGGEKLFF. The variable domain in full, completed from reference TRBV5-1 and TRBJ1-4, reads KAGVTQTPRYLIKTRGQQVTLSCSPISGHRSVSWYQQTPGQGLQFLFEYFSETQRNKGNFPGRFSGRQFSNSRSEMNVSTLELGDSALYLCASSHGTGGEKLFFGSGTQLSVL.